The 30 T cell receptor beta chains below come from one sample, sequenced in a study of T cells in localized non-small cell lung cancer. Sequenced by immunoSEQ multiplex PCR; TCRdb stores in-frame clones only, minus some. The repertoire holds just over 20,000 clones, with around 85% as singletons. The material was PBMCs, obtained before any cancer treatment. The receptors were gathered from a woman aged 35-70 years with stage II squamous cell lung carcinoma.

This chain joins TRBV27 and TRBJ1-1, with 7 positions matching TRBD1. The CDR3 extends over 19 amino acids. Per germline, CDR1 MNHEY and CDR2 SMNVEV (reference sequence). After removal of 1 base from V and 5 bases from J, the junction contained 19 bases not matched to a gene. CDR3 in amino acids: CASSLLGSGGALKRTEAFF. The CDR3 DNA is TGTGCCAGCAGTTTATTAGGCTCAGGGGGGGCCCTAAAGAGGACTGAAGCTTTCTTT.

The CDR3 coding sequence is TGTGCCAGCAGCCTTCTTCTAGCGGAGGTGGAGACCCAGTACTTC. It is translated as CASSLLLAEVETQYF. The chain has TRBV7-9 and TRBJ2-5; the match to TRBD2 covers 7 bases. The CDR3 consists of 15 residues. V shed 5 bases, J shed 5 bases, and the junction held 11 bases outside the gene matches. CDR1 SEHNR and CDR2 FQNEAQ come from the germline V gene (reference sequence).

In DNA, the CDR3 is TGTGCCAGCAGCACGGACTTTTGGGAGGAAAAACTGTTTTTT. Amino acids: CASSTDFWEEKLFF. This chain links TRBV11-2 with TRBJ1-4; D ambiguous. V gave up 5 bases and J gave up 8 bases, with 15 bases separating them. Germline CDR1 SGHAT, CDR2 FQNNGV. CDR3 length equals 14 residues.

The chain employs TRBV9 and TRBJ2-2, with 9 bases lining up with TRBD1. V shed 2 bases and J 6 bases; nucleotides not matched to a gene: 11. The germline CDR1 and CDR2 sequences are SGDLS and YYNGEE. CDR3 length equals 17 residues. CDR3 protein: CASSVDLGDRAAGELFF. The CDR3 DNA reads as TGTGCCAGCAGCGTTGACCTTGGGGACAGGGCGGCCGGGGAGCTGTTTTTT.

The sample holds one count of this clone. The V gene is TRBV7-8, the J gene TRBJ2-7; D uncertain. Per the germline V gene, CDR1 is SGHVS and CDR2 is FQNEAQ. V was pared by 5 bases and J by 4 bases, with 6 bases between. This CDR3 contains 11 residues. DNA for the CDR3: TGTGCCAGCAGCCTTTCGTACGAGCAGTACTTC. Its translation is CASSLSYEQYF.

The CDR3, as DNA: TGTGCCAGCAAATCCTGGGGGGATGAGCAGTTCTTC. Its protein product is CASKSWGDEQFF. The V and J genes are TRBV28 and TRBJ2-1; a weak D match, TRBD2 (6 bases). V lost 7 bases and J 8 bases, leaving 12 bases between the germline ends. Germline loops: CDR1 MDHEN, CDR2 SYDVKM. CDR3 size: 12 residues. The entire variable domain, with the rest obtained from reference TRBV28 and TRBJ2-1, is as follows: DVKVTQSSRYLVKRTGEKVFLECVQDMDHENMFWYRQDPGLGLRLIYFSYDVKMKEKGDIPEGYSVSREKKERFSLILESASTNQTSMYLCASKSWGDEQFFGPGTRLTVL.

The J gene is TRBJ2-7, the V gene TRBV30; possible D gene TRBD2, 7 bases. The CDR3 covers 13 residues. Germline CDR1 and CDR2: GTSNPN and SVGIG (reference sequence). The V end was cut by 8 bases, the J end by 4 bases, with 18 bases between. CDR3: CAASGAGRYEQYF. The CDR3 nucleotides are TGTGCCGCCTCGGGGGCCGGGAGGTACGAGCAGTACTTC.

The chain joins TRBV28 to TRBJ2-7; D possibly corresponds to TRBD1 (6 bases). V was clipped by 3 bases and J by 9 bases, with 12 bases between them. Germline V lookup: CDR1 MDHEN, CDR2 SYDVKM. This CDR3 comprises 12 residues. The CDR3 loop reads CASSFVRGAQYF. CDR3 DNA: TGTGCCAGCAGTTTTGTCAGGGGAGCGCAGTACTTC.

The chain combines TRBV7-2 with TRBJ2-7, with D unresolved. This CDR3 has 15 amino acids. Germline lookup yields CDR1 SGHTA and CDR2 FQGNSA. V was shortened by 5 bases and J by 2 bases, with 16 bases between the two germline ends. CDR3 residues: CASSPRQVKAYEQYF. CDR3 coding DNA: TGTGCCAGCAGCCCCAGACAAGTCAAGGCCTACGAGCAGTACTTC.

The chain combines TRBV27 with TRBJ1-5; D is ambiguous. V was clipped by 2 bases and J by 4 bases, with 18 bases between them. Per germline, CDR1 MNHEY and CDR2 SMNVEV (reference sequence). The CDR3 has 17 residues. CDR3 bases: TGTGCCAGCAGTTTAAGCCCTCAGGCTGGTGGGAATCAGCCCCAGCATTTT. This encodes CASSLSPQAGGNQPQHF.

The V gene is TRBV15, the J gene TRBJ1-2, with a weak D call TRBD1 (5 bases). The CDR3 consists of 14 residues. Deletions cut 1 base from V and 9 bases from J, with 15 bases between. The germline gives CDR1 LNHNV, CDR2 YYDKDF (reference sequence). The chain's CDR3 is CATSRGGESVRYTF. The CDR3, as DNA: TGTGCCACCAGCAGAGGAGGGGAGAGTGTTCGCTACACCTTC.

V and J are TRBV11-2 and TRBJ2-5; D gene unclear. With the DNA end fitting TRBJ2-7 better, the J assignment may be wrong. Per the germline V gene, CDR1 is SGHAT and CDR2 is FQNNGV. The CDR3 runs 13 residues. Here the CDR3 DNA reads TGTGCCAGCAGCCCGAAGACTGGGGTCGAGCAGTACTTC. This gives the protein CASSPKTGVEQYF.

The chain uses TRBV4-3 and TRBJ2-1; 8 positions agree with TRBD2. The germline V gene has CDR1 LGHNA and CDR2 YSLEER. Unmatched junction bases numbered 11, after V lost 4 bases and J lost 6 bases. This CDR3 is 16 amino acids long. CDR3 region: CASSPGAGLVGNEQFF. CDR3 nucleotide sequence: TGCGCCAGCAGCCCGGGGGCGGGACTAGTCGGCAATGAGCAGTTCTTC.

CDR3 loop: CASTEGGLRSYEQYF. CDR3 nucleotides: TGTGCCAGCACCGAGGGAGGGCTTAGGTCCTACGAGCAGTACTTC. The rearrangement joins TRBV28 to TRBJ2-7; TRBD2 aligns across 7 bases. This CDR3 has 15 residues. In germline, CDR1 is MDHEN, CDR2 SYDVKM. With 7 bases clipped from V and 1 base from J, the junction kept 10 bases outside the gene matches.

The chain employs TRBV27 and TRBJ2-1, with D unclear. The CDR3 runs 13 residues. V gave up 3 bases and J gave up 6 bases, with 9 bases separating them. The germline V gene has CDR1 MNHEY and CDR2 SMNVEV (reference sequence). CDR3 residues: CASSFDLSNEQFF. The DNA for the CDR3 is TGTGCCAGCAGTTTCGATCTAAGCAATGAGCAGTTCTTC.

The chain uses TRBV19 and TRBJ1-1, with D uncertain. The CDR3 is 14 amino acids. Looked up from germline, CDR1 is LNHDA and CDR2 is SQIVND (reference sequence). V lost 0 bases, J lost 0 bases, and 5 bases lay in between. The CDR3 sequence: CASSIDYLNTEAFF. The DNA of the CDR3 is TGTGCCAGTAGTATAGATTATCTGAACACTGAAGCTTTCTTT.

The chain is built from TRBV19 and TRBJ1-4, with TRBD1 identical over 7 bases. The CDR3 length is 14 residues. Trimming cost V 4 bases and J 8 bases; bases outside gene matches: 7. In germline, CDR1 is LNHDA, CDR2 SQIVND (reference sequence). CDR3 DNA: TGTGCCAGTAGTAACCCAGGGGGGTCGGAAAAACTGTTTTTT. Protein product: CASSNPGGSEKLFF.

CDR3 nucleotides: TGTGCCAGTACCCCCCCTGACAGGGGGCACCAGCCCCAGCATTTT. As protein: CASTPPDRGHQPQHF. The V and J genes are TRBV19 and TRBJ1-5; TRBD1 matches at 10 bases. Trimming at V came to 7 bases and at J to 7 bases, leaving 10 bases not matched to a gene. The CDR3 totals 15 residues. Germline V gene data show CDR1 as LNHDA and CDR2 as SQIVND (reference sequence).

The chain has TRBV5-1 and TRBJ2-1; 7 positions match TRBD2. Losses at the gene ends were 1 base for V and 6 bases for J; bases not matched to a gene: 4. Germline V lookup: CDR1 SGHRS, CDR2 YFSETQ. This CDR3 has 14 amino acids. Written as DNA, the CDR3 is TGCGCCAGCAGCTTGCTAGCGGCCGCCAATGAGCAGTTCTTC. Protein product: CASSLLAAANEQFF.

This clone appeared once. This chain joins TRBV2 and TRBJ1-5; unclear D gene. CDR1 and CDR2 (germline): SNHLY, FYNNEI. The CDR3 runs 12 residues. V lost 5 bases and J 7 bases, leaving 9 bases between the germline ends. CDR3 coding DNA: TGTGCCAGCAGTCCAACGGGGCAGCCCCAGCATTTT. Residues: CASSPTGQPQHF.

This chain joins TRBV28 and TRBJ2-5; TRBD2 aligns across 11 bases. Germline V lookup: CDR1 MDHEN, CDR2 SYDVKM. With V trimmed by 2 bases and J by 9 bases, 8 bases remained unmatched. CDR3 size: 15 residues. CDR3 in amino acids: CASSLNGLAGGSQYF. CDR3 DNA: TGTGCCAGCAGTTTAAATGGGCTAGCGGGGGGTTCCCAGTACTTC.

The chain is built from TRBV4-2 and TRBJ2-5, with 7 bases that match TRBD1. The trim removed 4 bases at V and 3 bases at J, leaving 5 bases unmatched. CDR3 size: 14 residues. Germline CDR1 reads LGHNA; CDR2 reads YNFKEQ. The CDR3 DNA reads as TGTGCCAGCAGCCCTGTCCAGGGGGAAGAGACCCAGTACTTC. Its protein product is CASSPVQGEETQYF.

The genes are TRBV11-3 and TRBJ2-7; TRBD2 agrees at 7 bases. Germline V CDR1 and CDR2: SGHNT, YENEEA. The trim removed 4 bases at V and 0 bases at J, leaving 6 bases unmatched. The CDR3 extends over 15 amino acids. CDR3 in DNA: TGTGCCAGCAGCTCTCACCGGGACTACTCCTACGAGCAGTACTTC. Translating it yields CASSSHRDYSYEQYF.

This chain uses TRBV15 with TRBJ2-7; unclear D gene. Trimming took 0 bases from V and 3 from J, leaving 9 bases between them. CDR1 and CDR2 from the germline V gene are LNHNV and YYDKDF (reference sequence). The CDR3 loop spans 14 amino acids. In DNA, the CDR3 is TGTGCCACCAGCAGAGATCGTCCGGGCTACGAGCAGTACTTC. Translation gives CATSRDRPGYEQYF.

J is TRBJ2-7 and V is TRBV7-9; the D gene is possibly TRBD2 (5 bases). The CDR3 is made up of 13 amino acids. Between the trimmed V and J ends, which lost 5 bases and 2 bases, there was a span of 10 bases. Germline lookup yields CDR1 SEHNR and CDR2 FQNEAQ (reference sequence). CDR3 sequence (DNA): TGTGCCAGCAGCCAGGACGGGGCCTACGAGCAGTACTTC. It translates to CASSQDGAYEQYF.

V and J are TRBV27 and TRBJ2-7, with TRBD2 as a possible D gene (5 bases). The CDR3 is 13 residues long. Trimming stripped 3 bases from V and 5 bases from J, with 11 bases between. Germline V CDR1 and CDR2: MNHEY, SMNVEV (reference sequence). DNA for the CDR3: TGTGCCAGCAGTTTTCGGGCGCGGGACGAGCAGTACTTC. This gives the protein CASSFRARDEQYF.

This clone appeared a few times. The chain couples TRBV7-2 to TRBJ1-3; no clear D gene. The germline CDR1 and CDR2 sequences are SGHTA and FQGNSA. CDR3 size: 15 residues. V was clipped by 1 base and J by 0 bases, with 7 bases between them. CDR3 nucleotides: TGTGCCAGCAGCTTAGGGGTTCACTCTGGAAACACCATATATTTT. This gives the protein CASSLGVHSGNTIYF.

This CDR3 reads CASSYSFRGETQYF. In nucleotides, the CDR3 is TGTGCCAGCAGTTACTCATTCAGGGGTGAGACCCAGTACTTC. The genes are TRBV6-5 and TRBJ2-5; tentatively, D is TRBD1 (6 bases). V lost 0 bases to trimming and J lost 5 bases, with 10 bases between them. The CDR3 covers 14 residues. From germline, CDR1 is MNHEY and CDR2 SVGAGI.

The table lists this clone with a few counts. The chain couples TRBV29-1 to TRBJ1-1, with D unresolved. The CDR3 length is 14 residues. Germline CDR1 is SQVTM and CDR2 is ANQGSEA. V dropped 2 bases and J dropped 5 bases, with 15 bases sitting between them. CDR3 bases: TGCAGCGTTGAAACCTCGGTTTCCGGTACTGAAGCTTTCTTT. Translating it yields CSVETSVSGTEAFF.

For the CDR3, the DNA is TGTGCCAGCAGCTTTCTGGGCGGGAGTGGCGCGGATACGCAGTATTTT. Its protein product is CASSFLGGSGADTQYF. The rearrangement uses TRBV11-2 and TRBJ2-3, with 7 bases fitting TRBD2. The germline CDR1 and CDR2 sequences are SGHAT and FQNNGV. This CDR3 has 16 amino acids. J gave up 6 bases and V 3 bases, and 12 bases lay outside the gene matches.